These 15 T cell receptor beta chains share one sample of origin, sequenced in a study of blood T cell repertoires in COVID-19. TCRdb keeps only in-frame clones here, not all; method: immunoSEQ multiplex PCR. The repertoire holds around 250,000 clones, with around 82% as singletons. Sequencing was performed on peripheral blood. All receptors derive from a woman aged 18-35 years with acute or convalescent COVID-19.

The sample holds one count of this clone. The V and J genes are TRBV2 and TRBJ1-1; tentatively, D is TRBD1 (5 bases). Per germline, CDR1 SNHLY and CDR2 FYNNEI. The V and J ends lost 8 bases and 0 bases respectively, with 10 bases between them. This CDR3 is 13 amino acids long. CDR3 residues: CASGPDMNTEAFF. The CDR3 nucleotides read TGTGCCAGCGGTCCGGACATGAACACTGAAGCTTTCTTT.

The chain employs TRBV28 and TRBJ1-6; no reliable D call. The CDR3 is 12 residues long. Trimming removed 6 bases from V and 13 bases from J, with 13 bases in between. In germline, CDR1 is MDHEN, CDR2 SYDVKM. The CDR3 here is CASRRGGSPLHF. CDR3 nucleotide sequence: TGTGCCAGCAGACGAGGAGGCTCCCCCCTCCACTTT.

The chain is built from TRBV7-9 and TRBJ2-3; 8 nucleotides match TRBD2. The CDR3 is 14 residues long. Germline V gene lookup returns CDR1 SEHNR and CDR2 FQNEAQ (reference sequence). J lost 0 bases, V lost 8 bases, and 4 bases had no gene match. The CDR3 coding sequence is TGTGCCAGCTTCTCGGGGGGGAGCACAGATACGCAGTATTTT. It yields the protein CASFSGGSTDTQYF.

This clone showed up just once. The J gene is TRBJ2-4, the V gene TRBV7-2; 7 bases are a match to TRBD2. The CDR3 covers 14 residues. Per the germline V gene, CDR1 is SGHTA and CDR2 is FQGNSA. With 1 base clipped from V and 7 bases from J, the junction kept 4 bases outside the gene matches. CDR3 in DNA: TGTGCCAGCAGCTTAGAGGCTAGCGGCAACATTCAGTACTTC. Translating gives CASSLEASGNIQYF.

The chain uses TRBV6-5 and TRBJ1-1, with TRBD1 matching over 7 bases. The CDR3 extends over 13 amino acids. The V and J ends lost 6 bases and 4 bases, in that order; junction bases with no gene match: 5. CDR1 MNHEY and CDR2 SVGAGI come from the germline V gene. In DNA, the CDR3 is TGTGCCAGCAGCGACAGGGTACCCACTGAAGCTTTCTTT. Its translation: CASSDRVPTEAFF.

The chain is built from TRBV28 and TRBJ2-5; 7 bases match TRBD1. V gave up 3 bases and J gave up 3 bases; unmatched junction bases: 13. The length of the CDR3 is 17 residues. CDR1 MDHEN and CDR2 SYDVKM come from the germline V gene. CDR3 loop: CASSFGLGTVWEETQYF. In nucleotides, the CDR3 is TGTGCCAGCAGTTTCGGTTTGGGGACAGTTTGGGAAGAGACCCAGTACTTC.

This chain uses TRBV14 with TRBJ1-5; no definite D call. V dropped 6 bases and J dropped 3 bases, with 9 bases sitting between them. Germline V gives CDR1 SGHDN, CDR2 FVKESK. The CDR3 sequence is 13 residues long. The CDR3 loop reads CASSFNYNQPQHF. The CDR3 nucleotides read TGTGCCAGCAGTTTTAATTACAATCAGCCCCAGCATTTT.

The rearrangement uses TRBV5-1 and TRBJ1-5; 7 positions agree with TRBD1. The V gene's germline CDR1 is SGHRS and CDR2 YFSETQ. J lost 4 bases, V lost 1 base, and 5 bases had no gene match. This CDR3 is built from 15 residues. The CDR3, as DNA: TGCGCCAGCAGCTTGACTGGGGACAGAAATCAGCCCCAGCATTTT. It encodes CASSLTGDRNQPQHF.

The CDR3 spells CATSRADTGGTEAFF. The DNA of the CDR3 is TGTGCCACCAGCAGAGCCGACACAGGGGGTACTGAAGCTTTCTTT. V usage is TRBV15 and J usage is TRBJ1-1, with TRBD1 matching over 8 bases. J was trimmed by 5 bases and V by 1 base; bases with no gene match: 6. This CDR3 comprises 15 residues. Germline lookup yields CDR1 LNHNV and CDR2 YYDKDF (reference sequence).

As to this clone: The sample carries other DNA sequences with the same CDR3. The chain uses TRBV18 and TRBJ1-2, with TRBD1 identical over 7 bases. Germline-derived CDR1 and CDR2 are KGHSH and LQKENI. The CDR3 extends over 14 amino acids. The junction had 3 bases not matched to a gene; V was cut back by 3 bases and J by 2 bases. This chain's CDR3 is CASSPPDRNYGYTF. The CDR3 bases are TGTGCCAGCTCACCGCCGGACAGGAACTATGGCTACACCTTC.

J is TRBJ1-2 and V is TRBV7-2, with 7 bases identical to TRBD1. Germline CDR1 is SGHTA and CDR2 is FQGNSA. With V trimmed by 5 bases and J by 8 bases, 8 bases remained unmatched. The CDR3 totals 13 residues. The CDR3 DNA reads TGTGCCAGCAGCGGCGACAGGGCGGTAGGCTACACCTTC. It is translated as CASSGDRAVGYTF.

This chain links TRBV18 with TRBJ1-1; 11 bases map to TRBD1. The germline CDR1 and CDR2 sequences are KGHSH and LQKENI. The trim removed 8 bases at V and 3 bases at J, leaving 2 bases unmatched. The CDR3 length is 13 residues. This CDR3 reads CASKGQGDTEAFF. The CDR3 DNA is TGTGCCAGCAAGGGACAGGGGGACACTGAAGCTTTCTTT.

The chain couples TRBV5-6 to TRBJ2-7, with TRBD1 matching over 7 bases. V gave up 4 bases and J gave up 1 base; unmatched junction bases: 5. CDR3 length: 14 amino acids. Germline assignment: CDR1 SGHDT and CDR2 YYEEEE. CDR3 protein: CASSPGQHSYEQYF. CDR3 coding DNA: TGTGCCAGCAGCCCGGGACAGCATTCCTACGAGCAGTACTTC.

This clone has just one count. Here the CDR3 DNA reads TGCAGCACGGGGAGCGGGAGTGGCACAGATACGCAGTATTTT. Translation gives CSTGSGSGTDTQYF. The rearrangement joins TRBV29-1 to TRBJ2-3; TRBD2 matches 8 bases. The CDR3 length is 14 residues. The junction had 8 bases not matched to a gene; V was cut back by 8 bases and J by 1 base. CDR1 is SQVTM and CDR2 is ANQGSEA in the germline V gene.

The rearrangement links TRBV12-3 or TRBV12-4 to TRBJ1-1; TRBD1 agrees at 7 bases. The CDR3 runs to 13 residues. Unmatched junction bases numbered 7, after V lost 6 bases and J lost 6 bases. The CDR3 here is CASSRDRVSEAFF. CDR3 bases: TGTGCCAGCAGCCGTGACAGGGTTTCTGAAGCTTTCTTT.